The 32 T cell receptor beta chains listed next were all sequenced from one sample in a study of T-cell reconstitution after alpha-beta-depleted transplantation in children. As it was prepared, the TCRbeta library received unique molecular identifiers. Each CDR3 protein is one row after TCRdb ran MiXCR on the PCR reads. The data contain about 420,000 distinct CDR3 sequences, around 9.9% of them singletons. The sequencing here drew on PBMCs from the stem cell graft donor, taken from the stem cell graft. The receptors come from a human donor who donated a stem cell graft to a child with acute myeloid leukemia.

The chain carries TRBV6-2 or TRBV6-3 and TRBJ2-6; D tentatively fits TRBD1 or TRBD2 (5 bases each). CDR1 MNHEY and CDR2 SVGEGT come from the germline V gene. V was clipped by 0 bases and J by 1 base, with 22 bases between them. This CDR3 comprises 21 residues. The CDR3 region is CASSYSILALGDASGANVLTF. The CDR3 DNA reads TGTGCCAGCAGTTACTCGATTCTCGCCCTGGGGGACGCATCTGGGGCCAACGTCCTGACTTTC.

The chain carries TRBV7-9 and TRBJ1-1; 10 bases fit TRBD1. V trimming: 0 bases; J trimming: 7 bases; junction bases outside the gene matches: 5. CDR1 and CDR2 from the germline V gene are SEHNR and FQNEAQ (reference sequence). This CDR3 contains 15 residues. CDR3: CASSLADRGRGEAFF. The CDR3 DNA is TGTGCCAGCAGCTTAGCTGACAGGGGGCGGGGTGAAGCTTTCTTT.

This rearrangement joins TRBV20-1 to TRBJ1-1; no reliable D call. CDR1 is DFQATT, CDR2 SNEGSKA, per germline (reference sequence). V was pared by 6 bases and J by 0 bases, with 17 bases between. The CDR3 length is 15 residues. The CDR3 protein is CSAPTSGSLNTEAFF. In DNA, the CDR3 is TGCAGTGCGCCGACAAGTGGGTCGCTGAACACTGAAGCTTTCTTT.

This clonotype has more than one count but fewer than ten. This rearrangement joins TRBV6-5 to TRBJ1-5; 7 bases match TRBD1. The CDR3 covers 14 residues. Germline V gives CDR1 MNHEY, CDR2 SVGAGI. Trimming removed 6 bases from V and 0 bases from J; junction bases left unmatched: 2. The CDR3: CASSQGDSNQPQHF. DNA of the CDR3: TGTGCCAGCAGCCAGGGGGATAGCAATCAGCCCCAGCATTTT.

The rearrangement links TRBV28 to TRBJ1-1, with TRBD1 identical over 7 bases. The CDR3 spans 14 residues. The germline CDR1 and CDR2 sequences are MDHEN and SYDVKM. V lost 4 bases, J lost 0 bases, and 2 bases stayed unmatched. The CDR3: CASSWTGLNTEAFF. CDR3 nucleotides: TGTGCCAGCAGTTGGACAGGCCTGAACACTGAAGCTTTCTTT.

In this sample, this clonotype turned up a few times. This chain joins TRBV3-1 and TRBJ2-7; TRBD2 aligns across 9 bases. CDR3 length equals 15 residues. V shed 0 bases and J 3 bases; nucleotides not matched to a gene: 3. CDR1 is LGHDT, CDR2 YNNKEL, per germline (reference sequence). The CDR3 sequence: CASSQDRGRGYEQYF. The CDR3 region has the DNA TGTGCCAGCAGCCAAGATCGCGGGAGGGGCTACGAGCAGTACTTC.

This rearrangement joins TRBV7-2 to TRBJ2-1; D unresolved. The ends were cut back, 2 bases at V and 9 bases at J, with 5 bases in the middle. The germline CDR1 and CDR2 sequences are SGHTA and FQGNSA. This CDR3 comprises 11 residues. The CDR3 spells CASSLLIEQFF. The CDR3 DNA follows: TGTGCCAGCAGCTTACTGATTGAGCAGTTCTTC.

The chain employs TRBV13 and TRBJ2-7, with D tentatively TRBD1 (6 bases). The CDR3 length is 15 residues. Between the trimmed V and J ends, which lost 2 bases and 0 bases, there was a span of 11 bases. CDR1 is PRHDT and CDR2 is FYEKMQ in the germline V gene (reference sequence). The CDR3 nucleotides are TGTGCCAGCAGCTTAAGTCTGGACAGCTCCTACGAGCAGTACGTC. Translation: CASSLSLDSSYEQYV.

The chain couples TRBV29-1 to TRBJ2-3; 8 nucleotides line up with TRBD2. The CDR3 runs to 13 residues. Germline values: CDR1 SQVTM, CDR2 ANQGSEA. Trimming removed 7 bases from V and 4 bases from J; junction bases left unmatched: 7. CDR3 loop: CSGEREFPDTQYF. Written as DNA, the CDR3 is TGCAGCGGGGAGCGGGAGTTTCCAGATACGCAGTATTTT.

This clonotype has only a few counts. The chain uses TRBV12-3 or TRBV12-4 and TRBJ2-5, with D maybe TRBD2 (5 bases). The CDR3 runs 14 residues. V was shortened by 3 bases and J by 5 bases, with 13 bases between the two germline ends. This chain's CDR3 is CASSFGVSRETQYF. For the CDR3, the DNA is TGTGCCAGCAGTTTCGGGGTCTCTCGGGAGACCCAGTACTTC.

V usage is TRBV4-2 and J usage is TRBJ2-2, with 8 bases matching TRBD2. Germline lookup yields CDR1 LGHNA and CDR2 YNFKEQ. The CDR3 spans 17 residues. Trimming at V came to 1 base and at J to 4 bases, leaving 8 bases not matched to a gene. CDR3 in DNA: TGTGCCAGCAGCCAAGTCGAGGGACTAGTAGGCACCGGGGAGCTGTTTTTT. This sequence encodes CASSQVEGLVGTGELFF.

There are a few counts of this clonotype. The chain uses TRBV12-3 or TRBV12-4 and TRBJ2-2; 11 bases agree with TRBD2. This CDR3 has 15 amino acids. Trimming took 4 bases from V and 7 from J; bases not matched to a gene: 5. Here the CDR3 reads CASSSSGRLIGELFF. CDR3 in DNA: TGTGCCAGCAGTTCTAGCGGGAGGTTGATCGGGGAGCTGTTTTTT.

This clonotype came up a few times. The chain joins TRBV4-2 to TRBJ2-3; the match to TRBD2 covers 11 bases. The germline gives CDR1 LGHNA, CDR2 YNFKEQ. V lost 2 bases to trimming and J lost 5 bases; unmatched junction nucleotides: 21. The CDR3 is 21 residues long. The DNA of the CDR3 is TGTGCCAGCAGCCAACCTACGATAGGACGAGGGACTAGCGGTGCCGGAGATACGCAGTATTTT. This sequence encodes CASSQPTIGRGTSGAGDTQYF.

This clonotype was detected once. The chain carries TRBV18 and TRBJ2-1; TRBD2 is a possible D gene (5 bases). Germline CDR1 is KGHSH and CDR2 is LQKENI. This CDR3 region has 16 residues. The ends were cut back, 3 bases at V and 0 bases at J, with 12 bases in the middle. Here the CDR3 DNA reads TGTGCCAGCTCACCTCCGAGAGGGAGCTCCTACAATGAGCAGTTCTTC. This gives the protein CASSPPRGSSYNEQFF.

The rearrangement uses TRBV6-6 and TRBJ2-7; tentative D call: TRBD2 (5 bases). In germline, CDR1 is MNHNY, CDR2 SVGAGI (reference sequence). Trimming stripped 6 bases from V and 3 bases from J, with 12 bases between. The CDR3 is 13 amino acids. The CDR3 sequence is CASSSPGLYEQYV. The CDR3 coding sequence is TGTGCCAGCAGCTCACCCGGACTCTACGAGCAGTACGTC.

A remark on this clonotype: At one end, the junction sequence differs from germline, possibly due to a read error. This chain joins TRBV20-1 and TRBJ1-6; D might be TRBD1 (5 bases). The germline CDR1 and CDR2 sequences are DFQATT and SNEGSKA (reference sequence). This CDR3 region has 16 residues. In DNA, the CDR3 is TGCAGTGCTAGAGGCCGGGGCCTCGAGGTTAATTCATCCCTCCACTTT. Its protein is CSARGRGLEVNSSLHF.

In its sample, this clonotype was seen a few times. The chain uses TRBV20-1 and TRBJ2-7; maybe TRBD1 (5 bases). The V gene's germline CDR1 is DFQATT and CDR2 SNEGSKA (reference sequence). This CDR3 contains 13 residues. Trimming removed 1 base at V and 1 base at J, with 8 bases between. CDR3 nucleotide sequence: TGCAGTGCTAGAGGGACATCTTCCTACGAGCAGTACTTC. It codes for CSARGTSSYEQYF.

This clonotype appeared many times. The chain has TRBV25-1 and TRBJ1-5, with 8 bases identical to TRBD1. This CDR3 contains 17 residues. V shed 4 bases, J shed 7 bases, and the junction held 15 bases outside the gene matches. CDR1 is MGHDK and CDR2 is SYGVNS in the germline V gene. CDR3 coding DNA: TGTGCCAGCAGTGGAGCCCTTGGACAGGGCCCGGGGCAGCCCCAGCATTTT. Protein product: CASSGALGQGPGQPQHF. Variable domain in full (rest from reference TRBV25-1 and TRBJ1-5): EADIYQTPRYLVIGTGKKITLECSQTMGHDKMYWYQQDPGMELHLIHYSYGVNSTEKGDLSSESTVSRIRTEHFPLTLESARPSHTSQYLCASSGALGQGPGQPQHFGDGTRLSIL.

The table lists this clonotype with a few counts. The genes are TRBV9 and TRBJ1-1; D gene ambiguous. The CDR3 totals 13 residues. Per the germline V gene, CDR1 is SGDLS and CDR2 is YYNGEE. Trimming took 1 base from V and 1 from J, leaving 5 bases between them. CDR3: CASSVLENTEAFF. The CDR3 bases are TGTGCCAGCAGCGTATTGGAGAACACTGAAGCTTTCTTT. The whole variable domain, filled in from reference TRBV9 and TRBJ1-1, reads DSGVTQTPKHLITATGQRVTLRCSPRSGDLSVYWYQQSLDQGLQFLIQYYNGEERAKGNILERFSAQQFPDLHSELNLSSLELGDSALYFCASSVLENTEAFFGQGTRLTVV.

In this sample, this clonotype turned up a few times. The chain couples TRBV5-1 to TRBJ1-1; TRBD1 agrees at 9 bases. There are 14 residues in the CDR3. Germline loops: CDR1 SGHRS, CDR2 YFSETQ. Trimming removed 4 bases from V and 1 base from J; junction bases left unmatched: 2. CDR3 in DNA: TGCGCCAGCAGCATGGGACAGGGGAACACTGAAGCTTTCTTT. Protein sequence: CASSMGQGNTEAFF.

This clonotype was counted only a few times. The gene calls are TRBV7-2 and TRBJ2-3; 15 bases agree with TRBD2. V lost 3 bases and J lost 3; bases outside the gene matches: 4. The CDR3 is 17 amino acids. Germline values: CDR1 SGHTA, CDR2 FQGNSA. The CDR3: CASSLHGTSGRTDTQYF. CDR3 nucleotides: TGTGCCAGCAGCTTGCACGGGACTAGCGGGAGGACAGATACGCAGTATTTT.

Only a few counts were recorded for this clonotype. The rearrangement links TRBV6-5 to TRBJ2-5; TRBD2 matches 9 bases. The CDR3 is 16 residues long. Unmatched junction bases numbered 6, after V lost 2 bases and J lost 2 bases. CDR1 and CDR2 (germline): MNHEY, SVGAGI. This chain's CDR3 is CASSYPSGEVQETQYF. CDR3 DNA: TGTGCCAGCAGTTACCCTAGCGGGGAGGTTCAAGAGACCCAGTACTTC.

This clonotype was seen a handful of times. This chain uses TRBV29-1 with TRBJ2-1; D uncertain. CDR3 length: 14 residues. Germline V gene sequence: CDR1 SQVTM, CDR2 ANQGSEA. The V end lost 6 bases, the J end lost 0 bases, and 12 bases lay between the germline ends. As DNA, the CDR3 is TGCAGCGTAAATCGCTTGAGCTCCTACAATGAGCAGTTCTTC. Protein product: CSVNRLSSYNEQFF.

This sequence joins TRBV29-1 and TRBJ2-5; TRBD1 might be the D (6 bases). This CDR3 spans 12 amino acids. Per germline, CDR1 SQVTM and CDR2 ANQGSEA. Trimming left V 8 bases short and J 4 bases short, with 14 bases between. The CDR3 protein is CSSTGQGETQYF. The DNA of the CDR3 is TGCAGCAGCACAGGGCAAGGAGAGACCCAGTACTTC.

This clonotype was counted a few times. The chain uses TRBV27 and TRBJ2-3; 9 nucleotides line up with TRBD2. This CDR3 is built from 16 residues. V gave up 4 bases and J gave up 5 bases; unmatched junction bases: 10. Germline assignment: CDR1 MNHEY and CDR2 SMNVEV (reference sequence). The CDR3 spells CASSSPSAGGRDTQYF. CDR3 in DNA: TGTGCCAGCAGTTCTCCATCAGCGGGGGGCCGAGATACGCAGTATTTT.

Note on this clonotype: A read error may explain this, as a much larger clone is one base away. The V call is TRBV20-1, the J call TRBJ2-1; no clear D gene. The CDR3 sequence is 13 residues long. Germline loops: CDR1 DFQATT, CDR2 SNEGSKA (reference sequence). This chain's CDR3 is CSAFPRGYSEQFF. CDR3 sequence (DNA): TGCAGTGCTTTCCCCCGCGGCTACAGTGAGCAGTTCTTC.

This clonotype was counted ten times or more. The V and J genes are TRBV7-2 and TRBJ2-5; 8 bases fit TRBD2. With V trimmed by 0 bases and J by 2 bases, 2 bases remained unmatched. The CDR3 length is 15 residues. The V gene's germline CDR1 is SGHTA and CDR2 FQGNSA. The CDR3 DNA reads TGTGCCAGCAGCTTAGCCGGCGGGGGGCAAGAGACCCAGTACTTC. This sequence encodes CASSLAGGGQETQYF.

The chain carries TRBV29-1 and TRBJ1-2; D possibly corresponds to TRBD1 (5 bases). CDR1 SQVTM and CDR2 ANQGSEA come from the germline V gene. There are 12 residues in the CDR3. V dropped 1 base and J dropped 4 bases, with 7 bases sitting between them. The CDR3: CSVEGGGYGYTF. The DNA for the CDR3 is TGCAGCGTTGAAGGCGGGGGCTATGGCTACACCTTC.

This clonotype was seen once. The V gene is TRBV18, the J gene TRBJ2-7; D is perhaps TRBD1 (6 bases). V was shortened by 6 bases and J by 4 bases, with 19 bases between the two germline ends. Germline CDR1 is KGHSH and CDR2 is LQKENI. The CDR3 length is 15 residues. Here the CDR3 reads CASSPTDRLLYEQYF. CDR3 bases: TGTGCCAGCTCCCCAACTGACAGGTTGTTATACGAGCAGTACTTC. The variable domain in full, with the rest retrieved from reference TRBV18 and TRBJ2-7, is NAGVMQNPRHLVRRRGQEARLRCSPMKGHSHVYWYRQLPEEGLKFMVYLQKENIIDESGMPKERFSAEFPKEGPSILRIQQVVRGDSAAYFCASSPTDRLLYEQYFGPGTRLTVT.

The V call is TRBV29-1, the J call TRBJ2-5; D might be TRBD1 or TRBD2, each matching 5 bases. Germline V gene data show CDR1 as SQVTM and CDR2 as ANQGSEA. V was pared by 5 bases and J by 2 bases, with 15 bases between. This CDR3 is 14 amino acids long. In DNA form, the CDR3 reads TGCAGCGTTCGGGACCGCAGGGATCAAGAGACCCAGTACTTC. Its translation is CSVRDRRDQETQYF. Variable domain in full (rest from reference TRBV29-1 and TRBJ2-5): SAVISQKPSRDICQRGTSLTIQCQVDSQVTMMFWYRQQPGQSLTLIATANQGSEATYESGFVIDKFPISRPNLTFSTLTVSNMSPEDSSIYLCSVRDRRDQETQYFGPGTRLLVL.

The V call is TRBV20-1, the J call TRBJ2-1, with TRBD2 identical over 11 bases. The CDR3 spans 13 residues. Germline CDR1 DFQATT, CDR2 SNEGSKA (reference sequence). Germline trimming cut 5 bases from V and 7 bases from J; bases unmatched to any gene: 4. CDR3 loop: CSAVSGRANEQFF. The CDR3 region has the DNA TGCAGTGCTGTTAGCGGGAGGGCGAATGAGCAGTTCTTC.

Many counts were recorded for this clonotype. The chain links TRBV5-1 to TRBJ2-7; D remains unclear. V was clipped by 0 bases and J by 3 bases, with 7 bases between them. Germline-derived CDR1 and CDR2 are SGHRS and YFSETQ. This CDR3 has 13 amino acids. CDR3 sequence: CASSLDQSYEQYF. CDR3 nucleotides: TGCGCCAGCAGCTTGGACCAGAGCTACGAGCAGTACTTC. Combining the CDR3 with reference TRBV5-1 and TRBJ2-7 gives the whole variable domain KAGVTQTPRYLIKTRGQQVTLSCSPISGHRSVSWYQQTPGQGLQFLFEYFSETQRNKGNFPGRFSGRQFSNSRSEMNVSTLELGDSALYLCASSLDQSYEQYFGPGTRLTVT.